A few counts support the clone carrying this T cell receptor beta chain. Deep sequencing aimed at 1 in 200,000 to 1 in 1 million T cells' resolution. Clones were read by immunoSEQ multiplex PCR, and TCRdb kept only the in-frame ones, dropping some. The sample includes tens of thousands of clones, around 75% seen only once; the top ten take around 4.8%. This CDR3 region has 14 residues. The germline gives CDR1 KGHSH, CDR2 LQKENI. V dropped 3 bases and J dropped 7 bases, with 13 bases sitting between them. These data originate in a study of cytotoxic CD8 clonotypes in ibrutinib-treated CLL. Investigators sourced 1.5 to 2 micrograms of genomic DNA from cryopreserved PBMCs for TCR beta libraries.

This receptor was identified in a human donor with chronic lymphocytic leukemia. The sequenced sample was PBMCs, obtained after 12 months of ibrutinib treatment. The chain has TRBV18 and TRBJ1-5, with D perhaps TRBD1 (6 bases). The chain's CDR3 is CASSPQGMEQPQHF. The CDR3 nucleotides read TGTGCCAGCTCACCTCAGGGGATGGAACAGCCCCAGCATTTT.